The 13 T cell receptor beta chains presented below share a single source sample, sequenced in a study of T cell responses to AZD1222 COVID-19 vaccine. Clones were sequenced by immunoSEQ multiplex PCR, and TCRdb holds only the in-frame ones, with some missing. The table records 180,000 or so clones, 80% to 95% of them present only once. Source: peripheral blood, taken 28 days after the second dose of the MenACWY control vaccine. Source of these receptors: an adult who received the MenACWY meningococcal vaccine as a control.

The rearrangement links TRBV6-5 to TRBJ1-1; 8 nucleotides agree with TRBD1. This CDR3 is built from 13 residues. CDR1 and CDR2 (germline): MNHEY, SVGAGI. V was pared by 6 bases and J by 7 bases, with 7 bases of the junction left unmatched. CDR3 region: CASRPPGGLEAFF. The CDR3 nucleotides read TGTGCCAGCAGGCCACCAGGGGGCCTTGAAGCTTTCTTT.

The chain is built from TRBV11-2 and TRBJ2-7, with 8 nucleotides matching TRBD1. This CDR3 contains 14 residues. From germline, CDR1 is SGHAT and CDR2 FQNNGV. The V and J ends lost 5 bases and 5 bases, in that order; junction bases with no gene match: 8. In DNA form, the CDR3 reads TGTGCCAGCAGCGCGTCCGGGACAGGCGACGAGCAGTACTTC. It codes for CASSASGTGDEQYF.

DNA of the CDR3: TGTGCCAGCAGCTTAAATACGGGGACGCAGTATTTT. Translation gives CASSLNTGTQYF. The genes are TRBV5-5 and TRBJ2-3; tentatively, D is TRBD2 (5 bases). The CDR3 totals 12 residues. From germline, CDR1 is SGHKS and CDR2 YYEKEE (reference sequence). The V and J ends lost 2 bases and 9 bases respectively, with 10 bases between them. The full variable domain, in which reference TRBV5-5 and TRBJ2-3 provide the parts outside the CDR3, is DAGVTQSPTHLIKTRGQQVTLRCSPISGHKSVSWYQQVLGQGPQFIFQYYEKEERGRGNFPDRFSARQFPNYSSELNVNALLLGDSALYLCASSLNTGTQYFGPGTRLTVL.

This clone has a single count. This chain connects TRBV23-1 to TRBJ2-7; D not resolved. TRBV23-1 is given ORF status, its function remaining uncertain. Trimming took off 6 bases at V and 4 bases at J, with 10 bases between the two ends. The CDR3 covers 12 residues. The CDR3 DNA is TGCGCCAGCAGCCCAATTATGTACGAGCAGTACTTC. Translation gives CASSPIMYEQYF.

The V gene is TRBV27, the J gene TRBJ2-1, with TRBD2 identical over 11 bases. The CDR3 is made up of 15 amino acids. V lost 3 bases, J lost 9 bases, and 7 bases stayed unmatched. Germline V gene data show CDR1 as MNHEY and CDR2 as SMNVEV (reference sequence). CDR3 in amino acids: CASSLGSGGASEQFF. In DNA form, the CDR3 reads TGTGCCAGCAGTTTGGGTAGCGGGGGGGCTAGTGAGCAGTTCTTC.

The chain joins TRBV30 to TRBJ1-5, with D perhaps matching TRBD1 (5 bases). The ends were cut back, 1 base at V and 4 bases at J, with 11 bases in the middle. Germline V lookup: CDR1 GTSNPN, CDR2 SVGIG (reference sequence). There are 14 residues in the CDR3. As DNA, the CDR3 is TGTGCCTGGAGTGGACAGTCTAAAAATCAGCCCCAGCATTTT. Its protein product is CAWSGQSKNQPQHF.

V and J are TRBV7-9 and TRBJ1-6; 8 bases agree with TRBD1. The CDR3 loop spans 14 amino acids. V lost 5 bases, J lost 7 bases, and 4 bases stayed unmatched. CDR1 and CDR2 from the germline V gene are SEHNR and FQNEAQ (reference sequence). The CDR3 is CASSLNRGNSPLHF. The CDR3 region has the DNA TGTGCCAGCAGCCTTAACAGGGGGAATTCACCCCTCCACTTT.

This chain links TRBV2 with TRBJ1-2; D ambiguous. Per the germline V gene, CDR1 is SNHLY and CDR2 is FYNNEI. There are 13 residues in the CDR3. Trimming left V 2 bases short and J 8 bases short, with 12 bases between. CDR3: CASSERLAWGYTF. In DNA, the CDR3 is TGTGCCAGCAGTGAACGACTCGCGTGGGGCTACACCTTC.

A single count supports this clone. The chain recombines TRBV12-5 with TRBJ2-5; TRBD2 might be the D (7 bases). Germline V lookup: CDR1 LGHNT, CDR2 FRNRAP. The CDR3 contains 14 residues. The V end was cut by 1 base, the J end by 5 bases, with 11 bases between. The CDR3 sequence: CASGLAGGRETQYF. Here the CDR3 DNA reads TGTGCTAGTGGTTTGGCGGGGGGCCGGGAGACCCAGTACTTC.

This chain connects TRBV19 to TRBJ2-5; 8 nucleotides align to TRBD1. Germline trimming cut 1 base from V and 1 base from J; bases unmatched to any gene: 5. Germline assignment: CDR1 LNHDA and CDR2 SQIVND (reference sequence). This CDR3 spans 16 amino acids. The CDR3 DNA follows: TGTGCCAGTAGTATAGGGCAGGGGGCTGTCCAAGAGACCCAGTACTTC. Translating gives CASSIGQGAVQETQYF. The complete variable domain, with remaining parts taken from reference TRBV19 and TRBJ2-5, reads DGGITQSPKYLFRKEGQNVTLSCEQNLNHDAMYWYRQDPGQGLRLIYYSQIVNDFQKGDIAEGYSVSREKKESFPLTVTSAQKNPTAFYLCASSIGQGAVQETQYFGPGTRLLVL.

This chain joins TRBV5-4 and TRBJ2-6, with D uncertain. The CDR3 has 13 amino acids. Germline V CDR1 and CDR2: SGHNT, YYREEE (reference sequence). V gave up 7 bases and J gave up 0 bases, with 5 bases separating them. CDR3 protein: CASGRSGANVLTF. The CDR3 nucleotides are TGTGCCAGCGGACGCTCTGGGGCCAACGTCCTGACTTTC.

The genes are TRBV5-1 and TRBJ1-1; tentative D call: TRBD1 (6 bases). Trimming removed 4 bases from V and 5 bases from J, with 18 bases in between. There are 15 residues in the CDR3. The V gene's germline CDR1 is SGHRS and CDR2 YFSETQ. DNA for the CDR3: TGCGCCAGCAGCATGACGGTATCGGGGGCTACTGAAGCTTTCTTT. It specifies CASSMTVSGATEAFF.

This rearrangement joins TRBV6-5 to TRBJ2-1; D remains unclear. With 6 bases removed from V and 0 bases from J, the gap between germline ends came to 6 bases. The CDR3 is 13 amino acids. The germline V gene has CDR1 MNHEY and CDR2 SVGAGI. This chain's CDR3 is CASRRLSYNEQFF. The CDR3 nucleotides read TGTGCCAGCAGACGGCTCTCCTACAATGAGCAGTTCTTC.